This T cell receptor (beta chain) was recorded in a study of T-cell reconstitution after alpha-beta-depleted transplantation in children. The sample holds many counts of this clonotype. Its cognate antigen is unknown. TCRbeta library construction was performed incorporating unique molecular identifiers. TCRdb processed the PCR reads anew with MiXCR; each CDR3 protein has one entry. This sample has 200,000 to 300,000 distinct CDR3 sequences, with roughly a quarter found just once. This CDR3 spans 12 amino acids. V was pared by 8 bases and J by 7 bases, with 12 bases between. The study's findings and limits: At one year after transplant, newly produced T cells mostly accounted for T-cell counts and diversity. Surviving thymic progenitors and recipient T cells were the source of high TCRbeta diversity at day 60 in some patients.

The V call is TRBV12-3 or TRBV12-4, the J call TRBJ2-1, with a tentative D call TRBD2 (6 bases). This specimen consisted of PBMCs, obtained before TCRalphabeta/CD19-depleted stem cell transplant. This receptor was obtained from a girl aged 2-10 years with Fanconi anemia, due to receive a stem cell transplant. The CDR3 DNA follows: TGTGCCAGCGGACTAAGTCGGAATGAGCAGTTCTTC. Translated, it gives CASGLSRNEQFF.